These 32 T cell receptor beta chains share one sample of origin, sequenced in a study of beta chain features in type 1 diabetes. Every isolated RNA sample was fully reverse transcribed, so sequencing captured expressed TCRB transcripts. Measured with immunoSEQ multiplex PCR; TCRdb has only the in-frame clones, and not every one. The data hold hundreds of thousands of clones, with roughly 16% observed a single time. Material for sequencing was naive CD4+ T cells from blood. All receptors derive from a man younger than 35 in good health.

The V and J genes are TRBV28 and TRBJ2-5; tentatively, D is TRBD1 (5 bases). CDR3 length equals 14 residues. Germline V gene sequence: CDR1 MDHEN, CDR2 SYDVKM. The V end lost 4 bases, the J end lost 5 bases, and 14 bases lay between the germline ends. The CDR3 reads CASSSRRARETQYF. The CDR3 nucleotides read TGTGCCAGCAGTTCACGCAGGGCACGGGAGACCCAGTACTTC.

This clone appeared a few times. The chain is built from TRBV20-1 and TRBJ2-5, with D hard to call. The CDR3 length is 10 residues. The germline V and J ends were trimmed by 6 bases and 5 bases, with 7 bases remaining between them. The germline gives CDR1 DFQATT, CDR2 SNEGSKA (reference sequence). CDR3 sequence (DNA): TGCAGTGCCCAACAGGAGACCCAGTACTTC. Protein: CSAQQETQYF.

This clone was recorded once. The rearrangement links TRBV2 to TRBJ2-7; 9 bases agree with TRBD1. V gave up 4 bases and J gave up 7 bases; unmatched junction bases: 11. The CDR3 runs 15 residues. Per the germline V gene, CDR1 is SNHLY and CDR2 is FYNNEI. CDR3 amino acids: CASSVSSGTGIEQYF. The CDR3, as DNA: TGTGCCAGCAGTGTTTCGTCCGGGACAGGGATTGAGCAGTACTTC.

V usage is TRBV9 and J usage is TRBJ2-4; 10 bases match TRBD1. J lost 9 bases, V lost 4 bases, and 7 bases had no gene match. The CDR3 is made up of 14 amino acids. Looked up from germline, CDR1 is SGDLS and CDR2 is YYNGEE. The chain's CDR3 is CASSPPGTGVIQYF. In nucleotides, the CDR3 is TGTGCCAGCAGCCCCCCCGGGACAGGGGTCATTCAGTACTTC.

The rearrangement joins TRBV5-4 to TRBJ1-5; no reliable D call. From germline, CDR1 is SGHNT and CDR2 YYREEE (reference sequence). The CDR3 contains 15 residues. The V end lost 0 bases, the J end lost 3 bases, and 10 bases lay between the germline ends. The CDR3: CASSLGGTFNQPQHF. CDR3 in DNA: TGTGCCAGCAGCTTGGGGGGAACGTTCAATCAGCCCCAGCATTTT.

CDR3 in DNA: TGTGCCACCAGCAGAGGAGAACAGGGGACCGGGGAGCTGTTTTTT. Amino acids: CATSRGEQGTGELFF. This chain connects TRBV15 to TRBJ2-2, with 7 bases matching TRBD1. This CDR3 has 15 residues. Germline loops: CDR1 LNHNV, CDR2 YYDKDF (reference sequence). V was pared by 1 base and J by 5 bases, with 4 bases of the junction left unmatched.

This clone was detected only a few times. The CDR3 region is CSVEEGKGRNIQYF. The CDR3 region has the DNA TGCAGCGTTGAAGAAGGGAAGGGTAGAAACATTCAGTACTTC. The chain uses TRBV29-1 and TRBJ2-4; D call uncertain. The CDR3 loop spans 14 amino acids. From germline, CDR1 is SQVTM and CDR2 ANQGSEA. Trimming shortened V by 0 bases and J by 6 bases, and 12 bases separated the two germline ends. The whole variable domain, remainder taken from reference TRBV29-1 and TRBJ2-4, is SAVISQKPSRDICQRGTSLTIQCQVDSQVTMMFWYRQQPGQSLTLIATANQGSEATYESGFVIDKFPISRPNLTFSTLTVSNMSPEDSSIYLCSVEEGKGRNIQYFGAGTRLSVL.

This clone was picked up a small number of times. This sequence joins TRBV6-5 and TRBJ1-3, with 7 bases matching TRBD1. Germline loops: CDR1 MNHEY, CDR2 SVGAGI. CDR3 length: 14 amino acids. The junction had 2 bases not matched to a gene; V was cut back by 6 bases and J by 0 bases. CDR3 amino acids: CASSRDSSGNTIYF. CDR3 bases: TGTGCCAGCAGCCGGGACAGCTCTGGAAACACCATATATTTT.

The chain recombines TRBV30 with TRBJ2-3; TRBD1 is a possible D gene (6 bases). The CDR3 spans 14 residues. Deletions cut 0 bases from V and 5 bases from J, with 12 bases between. The germline V gene has CDR1 GTSNPN and CDR2 SVGIG (reference sequence). CDR3 sequence: CAWSVHRVEDTQYF. In DNA form, the CDR3 reads TGTGCCTGGAGTGTACACAGGGTTGAAGATACGCAGTATTTT.

The chain has TRBV18 and TRBJ2-2; D gene unclear. The CDR3 is 16 residues long. CDR1 and CDR2 from the germline V gene are KGHSH and LQKENI. V was pared by 1 base and J by 1 base, with 10 bases between. The DNA of the CDR3 is TGTGCCAGCTCACCACAGTGGGCGAAGAACACCGGGGAGCTGTTTTTT. Translating it yields CASSPQWAKNTGELFF.

The chain's CDR3 is CASSISSSGGHNEQFF. The CDR3 DNA reads as TGTGCCAGTAGTATCTCCTCTAGCGGGGGTCACAATGAGCAGTTCTTC. The chain uses TRBV19 and TRBJ2-1; 10 bases are shared with TRBD2. The CDR3 spans 16 residues. J gave up 5 bases and V 3 bases, and 7 bases lay outside the gene matches. Germline CDR1 and CDR2: LNHDA and SQIVND (reference sequence).

The chain joins TRBV11-3 to TRBJ2-1, with 14 nucleotides matching TRBD2. Germline V gene sequence: CDR1 SGHNT, CDR2 YENEEA. Trimming removed 1 base from V and 8 bases from J; junction bases left unmatched: 7. The CDR3 has 17 residues. The CDR3 DNA is TGTGCCAGCAGCTTAGTCCCGGGACTAGCGGGGGTCTATGAGCAGTTCTTC. Translated: CASSLVPGLAGVYEQFF.

Only a few counts were recorded for this clone. The chain uses TRBV5-1 and TRBJ2-1; D remains ambiguous. This CDR3 has 13 residues. Between the trimmed V and J ends, which lost 0 bases and 6 bases, there was a span of 7 bases. CDR1 SGHRS and CDR2 YFSETQ come from the germline V gene. The CDR3, as DNA: TGCGCCAGCAGCTTGGCACAGATCAATGAGCAGTTCTTC. Translation gives CASSLAQINEQFF.

As to this clone: Other nucleotide sequences in the sample specify the same CDR3. This rearrangement joins TRBV2 to TRBJ2-7; no definite D call. CDR1 SNHLY and CDR2 FYNNEI come from the germline V gene. V was shortened by 5 bases and J by 2 bases, with 4 bases between the two germline ends. The CDR3 runs to 11 residues. The chain's CDR3 is CASSSPYEQYF. The CDR3 DNA reads TGTGCCAGCAGTTCCCCCTACGAGCAGTACTTC. The variable domain in full, completed from reference TRBV2 and TRBJ2-7, reads EPEVTQTPSHQVTQMGQEVILRCVPISNHLYFYWYRQILGQKVEFLVSFYNNEISEKSEIFDDQFSVERPDGSNFTLKIRSTKLEDSAMYFCASSSPYEQYFGPGTRLTVT.

This chain joins TRBV29-1 and TRBJ2-7; a possible D gene is TRBD1 (8 bases). There are 12 residues in the CDR3. Germline-derived CDR1 and CDR2 are SQVTM and ANQGSEA. Trimming removed 7 bases from V and 3 bases from J, with 13 bases in between. The CDR3 sequence: CSGGGTGYEQYF. CDR3 sequence (DNA): TGCAGCGGGGGAGGGACAGGCTACGAGCAGTACTTC.

CDR3 in amino acids: CASSLERQGGYTF. The DNA of the CDR3 is TGCGCCAGCAGCTTGGAGAGGCAGGGCGGCTACACCTTC. The chain uses TRBV5-1 and TRBJ1-2; TRBD1 might be the D (5 bases). The CDR3 extends over 13 amino acids. CDR1 is SGHRS, CDR2 YFSETQ, per germline. Trimming took off 0 bases at V and 8 bases at J, with 11 bases between the two ends.

The chain combines TRBV7-6 with TRBJ2-7; 9 positions agree with TRBD1. In germline, CDR1 is SGHVS, CDR2 FNYEAQ. V dropped 4 bases and J dropped 2; count of bases not matched to a gene: 15. The CDR3 runs 18 residues. The CDR3, as DNA: TGTGCCAGCAGCTCACTCTACAGGGGGCGCGATTGGGCCTACGAGCAGTACTTC. Translated, it gives CASSSLYRGRDWAYEQYF.

The chain is built from TRBV25-1 and TRBJ1-4; no definite D call. CDR1 and CDR2 (germline): MGHDK, SYGVNS. The CDR3 has 15 residues. V lost 5 bases and J lost 6, with 16 bases in between. CDR3 nucleotides: TGTGCCAGCAGTCTCCAGGCTGGGGTTCATGAAAAACTGTTTTTT. It is translated as CASSLQAGVHEKLFF.

This clone was counted between two and nine times. V is TRBV25-1 and J is TRBJ2-7, with D perhaps being TRBD1 or TRBD2 (6 bases each). The CDR3 is 16 residues long. Per the germline V gene, CDR1 is MGHDK and CDR2 is SYGVNS. Trimming stripped 3 bases from V and 2 bases from J, with 17 bases between. The CDR3 is CASSDRGVVGTYEQYF. CDR3 nucleotide sequence: TGTGCCAGCAGTGATAGGGGGGTTGTGGGGACCTACGAGCAGTACTTC.

For this clone: At the DNA level, this CDR3 is encoded by other sequences in the same sample as well. The rearrangement uses TRBV20-1 and TRBJ2-1; D uncertain. CDR1 DFQATT and CDR2 SNEGSKA come from the germline V gene (reference sequence). This CDR3 has 10 amino acids. With 3 bases removed from V and 7 bases from J, the gap between germline ends came to 4 bases. CDR3 protein: CSARDNEQFF. The CDR3, as DNA: TGCAGTGCTAGGGATAATGAGCAGTTCTTC.

This clone came up a few times. V is TRBV5-6 and J is TRBJ1-5; D gene uncertain. V lost 0 bases to trimming and J lost 0 bases, with 10 bases between them. Germline-derived CDR1 and CDR2 are SGHDT and YYEEEE. CDR3 length: 16 amino acids. Here the CDR3 DNA reads TGTGCCAGCAGCTTGGCCGGCAGGTATAGCAATCAGCCCCAGCATTTT. It codes for CASSLAGRYSNQPQHF. Full variable domain (rest looked up from reference TRBV5-6 and TRBJ1-5): DAGVTQSPTHLIKTRGQQVTLRCSPKSGHDTVSWYQQALGQGPQFIFQYYEEEERQRGNFPDRFSGHQFPNYSSELNVNALLLGDSALYLCASSLAGRYSNQPQHFGDGTRLSIL.

This clone was seen a few times. The chain recombines TRBV7-2 with TRBJ2-5; tentatively, D is TRBD1 or TRBD2 (6 bases each). V gave up 2 bases and J gave up 6 bases, with 10 bases separating them. This CDR3 contains 13 residues. Per the germline V gene, CDR1 is SGHTA and CDR2 is FQGNSA. The CDR3 sequence is CASSLPGAKTQYF. CDR3 sequence (DNA): TGTGCCAGCAGCTTACCGGGGGCAAAGACCCAGTACTTC.

Notes on this clone: In the same sample, other DNA sequences code for this CDR3. V usage is TRBV5-1 and J usage is TRBJ2-2, with 11 nucleotides matching TRBD2. The germline V gene encodes CDR1 SGHRS and CDR2 YFSETQ. This CDR3 contains 16 residues. Unmatched junction bases numbered 1, after V lost 2 bases and J lost 1 base. The CDR3 sequence: CASSLGTSGNTGELFF. CDR3 bases: TGCGCCAGCAGCTTAGGGACTAGCGGGAACACCGGGGAGCTGTTTTTT. Supplemented by reference TRBV5-1 and TRBJ2-2, the full variable domain reads KAGVTQTPRYLIKTRGQQVTLSCSPISGHRSVSWYQQTPGQGLQFLFEYFSETQRNKGNFPGRFSGRQFSNSRSEMNVSTLELGDSALYLCASSLGTSGNTGELFFGEGSRLTVL.

The chain uses TRBV7-9 and TRBJ2-3, with a possible D match to TRBD1 (6 bases). The CDR3 is 16 amino acids. The V gene lost 4 bases and the J gene lost 8 bases, with 22 bases spanning the gap. Germline CDR1 and CDR2: SEHNR and FQNEAQ (reference sequence). CDR3 residues: CASSSRDNLKVRTQYF. In nucleotides, the CDR3 is TGTGCCAGCAGCTCCCGGGACAACCTTAAAGTACGTACGCAGTATTTT.

The gene calls are TRBV9 and TRBJ2-2; TRBD1 matches at 7 bases. The CDR3 is 16 amino acids. V shed 0 bases, J shed 5 bases, and the junction held 7 bases outside the gene matches. Germline loops: CDR1 SGDLS, CDR2 YYNGEE. CDR3 residues: CASSVGYRGVTGELFF. In DNA, the CDR3 is TGTGCCAGCAGCGTAGGATACAGGGGTGTGACCGGGGAGCTGTTTTTT.

A few counts support this clone. The chain employs TRBV19 and TRBJ1-1; 7 bases are shared with TRBD1. This CDR3 is 14 amino acids long. Trimming cost V 7 bases and J 1 base; bases outside gene matches: 6. Germline CDR1 and CDR2: LNHDA and SQIVND (reference sequence). In nucleotides, the CDR3 is TGTGCCAGTACCTTGACAGGGCAGAACACTGAAGCTTTCTTT. Amino acids: CASTLTGQNTEAFF.

This clone was counted only a few times. This chain connects TRBV28 to TRBJ2-7, with 9 bases identical to TRBD1. The junction had 8 bases not matched to a gene; V was cut back by 6 bases and J by 2 bases. Looked up from germline, CDR1 is MDHEN and CDR2 is SYDVKM. The CDR3 length is 15 residues. CDR3 region: CASRPGTGITYEQYF. The CDR3 region has the DNA TGTGCCAGCAGACCCGGGACAGGGATAACCTACGAGCAGTACTTC.

This clone was picked up one time. The chain carries TRBV6-5 and TRBJ1-2; 7 nucleotides agree with TRBD1. CDR3 length: 14 residues. The J segment lost 8 bases and the V segment lost 2 bases, leaving 8 bases of the junction unmatched. Germline V gives CDR1 MNHEY, CDR2 SVGAGI. The CDR3 protein is CASSYLQQGRGYTF. The CDR3 DNA sequence: TGTGCCAGCAGTTACCTTCAACAGGGGAGAGGCTACACCTTC.

V is TRBV10-3 and J is TRBJ1-5; the match to TRBD1 covers 8 bases. CDR3 length: 15 amino acids. The V segment lost 4 bases and the J segment 3 bases; nucleotides outside the gene matches: 5. The V gene's germline CDR1 is ENHRY and CDR2 SYGVKD. The CDR3 protein is CAISGGQANNQPQHF. CDR3 sequence (DNA): TGTGCCATCAGTGGGGGACAGGCCAACAATCAGCCCCAGCATTTT.

The V call is TRBV30, the J call TRBJ2-5; D remains unclear. The ends were cut back, 0 bases at V and 4 bases at J, with 6 bases in the middle. Germline lookup yields CDR1 GTSNPN and CDR2 SVGIG (reference sequence). CDR3 length: 12 amino acids. The chain's CDR3 is CAWSVYSETQYF. CDR3 DNA: TGTGCCTGGAGTGTATATTCAGAGACCCAGTACTTC. The variable domain in full, completed from reference TRBV30 and TRBJ2-5, reads SQTIHQWPATLVQPVGSPLSLECTVEGTSNPNLYWYRQAAGRGLQLLFYSVGIGQISSEVPQNLSASRPQDRQFILSSKKLLLSDSGFYLCAWSVYSETQYFGPGTRLLVL.

Only one count was recorded for this clone. The rearrangement joins TRBV10-3 to TRBJ1-6, with D unresolved. The V and J ends lost 2 bases and 0 bases respectively, with 2 bases between them. This CDR3 has 14 residues. Germline V gene sequence: CDR1 ENHRY, CDR2 SYGVKD. The CDR3 protein is CAISESSYNSPLHF. DNA of the CDR3: TGTGCCATCAGTGAGAGCTCCTATAATTCACCCCTCCACTTT.

This clone was picked up a small number of times. The CDR3 sequence: CASSSRPGRTDTQYF. The CDR3 bases are TGTGCCAGCAGCTCCCGACCAGGGCGCACAGATACGCAGTATTTT. The gene calls are TRBV7-2 and TRBJ2-3; D may be TRBD1 (5 bases). CDR1 and CDR2 from the germline V gene are SGHTA and FQGNSA. Trimming pared 4 bases from V and 1 base from J, leaving 12 bases between. The CDR3 totals 15 residues.